A selection of T cell receptor beta chains follows, all from one sample in a study of tumor-infiltrating lymphocytes in primary liver carcinoma. One entry per CDR3 protein results from TCRdb running MiXCR on the multiplex PCR reads. This sample yields over 250,000 distinct CDR3 sequences, of which around three fifths are seen a single time; over 15% belongs to the top ten. Sequenced material: peripheral blood. Every receptor here comes from a woman in her 30s with primary liver carcinoma and hepatitis B virus infection. The CDR3 runs from the conserved cysteine through the conserved F or W. The D gene is left open where the match is weak. Some rows mark clone size as missing; the rest say once, few, many or name a class of expanded clone.

d_call: -
clone_size: -
j_call: TRBJ1-5
v_call: TRBV11-2
cdr3_aa: CASGSRDYGNQPQHF
cdr3_nt: TGTGCCAGCGGCTCCAGGGATTATGGCAATCAGCCCCAGCATTTT

d_call: -
clone_size: -
j_call: TRBJ1-6
v_call: TRBV30
cdr3_aa: CVCIPWGGGSPLHF
cdr3_nt: TGTGTCTGCATTCCGTGGGGGGGAGGTTCACCCCTCCACTTT

d_call: TRBD2
clone_size: -
j_call: TRBJ2-1
v_call: TRBV7-9
cdr3_aa: CASSLGSGTSGKGQFF
cdr3_nt: TGTGCCAGCAGCTTAGGTTCTGGGACTAGTGGGAAAGGGCAGTTCTTC

d_call: TRBD1
clone_size: few
j_call: TRBJ2-5
v_call: TRBV5-4
cdr3_aa: CASSPDRVVETQYF
cdr3_nt: TGTGCCAGCAGCCCCGACAGGGTGGTGGAGACCCAGTACTTC

d_call: TRBD1
clone_size: -
j_call: TRBJ2-7
v_call: TRBV18
cdr3_aa: CASSPANTGAYEQYF
cdr3_nt: TGTGCCAGCTCACCCGCAAATACAGGGGCCTACGAGCAGTACTTC

d_call: -
clone_size: medium-sized
j_call: TRBJ1-6
v_call: TRBV11-2
cdr3_aa: CASSPGFGTYNSPLHF
cdr3_nt: TGTGCCAGCAGCCCGGGTTTCGGGACCTATAATTCACCCCTCCACTTT

d_call: TRBD2
clone_size: few
j_call: TRBJ2-1
v_call: TRBV5-5
cdr3_aa: CASSVSITGGAYNEQFF
cdr3_nt: TGTGCCAGCAGCGTCTCCATTACGGGAGGGGCCTACAATGAGCAGTTCTTC

d_call: -
clone_size: many
j_call: TRBJ2-3
v_call: TRBV29-1
cdr3_aa: CSVPVLRADTQYF
cdr3_nt: TGCAGCGTCCCGGTCCTTAGGGCAGATACGCAGTATTTT

d_call: -
clone_size: -
j_call: TRBJ2-3
v_call: TRBV29-1
cdr3_aa: CGVDFSADTQYF
cdr3_nt: TGCGGCGTTGATTTCTCGGCAGATACGCAGTATTTT

d_call: -
clone_size: many
j_call: TRBJ1-3
v_call: TRBV29-1
cdr3_aa: CSVESQGISGNTIYF
cdr3_nt: TGCAGCGTTGAGAGTCAGGGGATTTCTGGAAACACCATATATTTT

d_call: -
clone_size: -
j_call: TRBJ1-1
v_call: TRBV12-3/TRBV12-4
cdr3_aa: CASRGLQGKNTEALF
cdr3_nt: TGTGCCAGCAGAGGGCTGCAGGGTAAGAACACTGAAGCTCTCTTT

d_call: -
clone_size: many
j_call: TRBJ2-5
v_call: TRBV12-3/TRBV12-4
cdr3_aa: CASSWGAGAKTQYF
cdr3_nt: TGTGCCAGCAGTTGGGGCGCCGGAGCGAAGACCCAGTACTTC

d_call: -
clone_size: -
j_call: TRBJ2-7
v_call: TRBV11-2
cdr3_aa: CASSGVGLHEQYF
cdr3_nt: TGTGCCAGCTCCGGAGTTGGCCTGCACGAGCAGTATTTC

d_call: -
clone_size: -
j_call: TRBJ2-1
v_call: TRBV5-5
cdr3_aa: CASSVGVEQLF
cdr3_nt: TGTGCCAGCAGCGTGGGAGTTGAGCAGTTATTC

d_call: -
clone_size: few
j_call: TRBJ2-7
v_call: TRBV5-5
cdr3_aa: CASSLHLEQYF
cdr3_nt: TGTGCCAGCAGCTTGCATCTCGAGCAGTACTTC

d_call: TRBD2
clone_size: -
j_call: TRBJ2-1
v_call: TRBV7-9
cdr3_aa: CANSSGLAGVNEQFF
cdr3_nt: TGTGCCAACAGCTCGGGACTAGCGGGAGTGAATGAGCAGTTCTTC

d_call: -
clone_size: -
j_call: TRBJ1-2
v_call: TRBV11-2
cdr3_aa: CASSLGPRGGSCTF
cdr3_nt: TGTGCCAGCAGCTTAGGGCCCAGGGGTGGTAGCTGCACCTTC

d_call: -
clone_size: many
j_call: TRBJ1-2
v_call: TRBV11-2
cdr3_aa: CASSPAASVSYTF
cdr3_nt: TGTGCCAGTTCCCCGGCAGCCAGTGTAAGCTACACCTTC

d_call: -
clone_size: few
j_call: TRBJ2-7
v_call: TRBV13
cdr3_aa: CASRLQGEQYF
cdr3_nt: TGTGCCAGCAGACTCCAGGGAGAGCAGTACTTC

d_call: -
clone_size: -
j_call: TRBJ2-4
v_call: TRBV20-1
cdr3_aa: CSVSSAKNIQYF
cdr3_nt: TGCAGTGTTAGTTCGGCCAAAAACATTCAGTACTTC

d_call: -
clone_size: -
j_call: TRBJ1-6
v_call: TRBV6-5
cdr3_aa: CASSYTRGRPPLHF
cdr3_nt: TGTGCCAGCAGTTACACGAGGGGTAGGCCACCCCTCCACTTT

d_call: -
clone_size: -
j_call: TRBJ2-7
v_call: TRBV28
cdr3_aa: CASSSSGGGYEQYF
cdr3_nt: TGTGCCAGCAGTTCTAGCGGAGGGGGCTACGAGCAGTACTTC

d_call: -
clone_size: -
j_call: TRBJ2-2
v_call: TRBV14
cdr3_aa: CASSQLPGGELFF
cdr3_nt: TGTGCCAGCAGCCAACTCCCCGGCGGGGAGCTGTTTTTT

d_call: -
clone_size: few
j_call: TRBJ1-4
v_call: TRBV7-9
cdr3_aa: CASSPSSEKLFF
cdr3_nt: TGTGCCAGCAGCCCGTCATCGGAAAAACTGTTTTTT

d_call: TRBD2
clone_size: -
j_call: TRBJ2-2
v_call: TRBV11-1
cdr3_aa: CAISPRLAGRTGELFF
cdr3_nt: TGTGCCATCAGCCCTCGACTAGCGGGACGCACAGGGGAGCTGTTTTTT

d_call: -
clone_size: -
j_call: TRBJ1-2
v_call: TRBV12-3/TRBV12-4
cdr3_aa: CASSFATTRRYTF
cdr3_nt: TGTGCCAGCAGTTTTGCCACGACACGACGCTACACCTTC

d_call: -
clone_size: many
j_call: TRBJ1-1
v_call: TRBV6-6
cdr3_aa: CASRRQSEAFF
cdr3_nt: TGTGCCAGCAGGAGACAGTCTGAAGCTTTCTTT

d_call: -
clone_size: -
j_call: TRBJ2-1
v_call: TRBV7-9
cdr3_aa: CASSPGYYNEQFF
cdr3_nt: TGTGCCAGCAGCCCAGGTTATTACAATGAGCAGTTCTTC

d_call: -
clone_size: many
j_call: TRBJ2-2
v_call: TRBV6-6
cdr3_aa: CVSRWGSSGELFF
cdr3_nt: TGTGTCTCTAGATGGGGGTCGAGCGGGGAGCTGTTTTTT

d_call: -
clone_size: -
j_call: TRBJ1-5
v_call: TRBV6-2/TRBV6-3
cdr3_aa: CASSYPRDNNQPQHF
cdr3_nt: TGTGCCAGCAGTTACCCCCGGGATAACAATCAGCCCCAGCATTTT

d_call: TRBD1
clone_size: -
j_call: TRBJ1-1
v_call: TRBV6-2/TRBV6-3
cdr3_aa: CASGITYRGNTEAFF
cdr3_nt: TGTGCCAGCGGGATTACCTACAGGGGAAACACTGAAGCTTTCTTT

d_call: -
clone_size: -
j_call: TRBJ2-1
v_call: TRBV4-3
cdr3_aa: CASSQYNRDASYNEQFF
cdr3_nt: TGCGCCAGCAGCCAATACAATCGGGACGCCTCCTACAATGAGCAGTTCTTC

d_call: TRBD1
clone_size: -
j_call: TRBJ1-2
v_call: TRBV30
cdr3_aa: CARSVGQGFGGYTF
cdr3_nt: TGTGCCCGGAGTGTGGGACAGGGATTCGGTGGCTACACCTTC

d_call: -
clone_size: -
j_call: TRBJ2-1
v_call: TRBV11-2
cdr3_aa: CASSPQRGGMEQFF
cdr3_nt: TGTGCCAGTAGCCCGCAAAGGGGGGGGATGGAGCAGTTCTTC

d_call: TRBD1
clone_size: many
j_call: TRBJ1-1
v_call: TRBV12-3/TRBV12-4
cdr3_aa: CASSFQTGETEAFF
cdr3_nt: TGTGCCAGCAGTTTCCAGACAGGGGAGACTGAAGCTTTCTTT

d_call: -
clone_size: -
j_call: TRBJ1-2
v_call: TRBV11-2
cdr3_aa: CASSLRAGPGDYTF
cdr3_nt: TGTGCCAGCAGCCTCCGGGCAGGCCCTGGTGACTACACCTTC

d_call: -
clone_size: -
j_call: TRBJ1-1
v_call: TRBV6-1
cdr3_aa: CASRAGATEAFF
cdr3_nt: TGTGCCAGTAGGGCGGGGGCCACTGAAGCTTTCTTT

d_call: -
clone_size: many
j_call: TRBJ2-1
v_call: TRBV29-1
cdr3_aa: CSDRHSSSYNEQFF
cdr3_nt: TGCAGCGATAGACACAGCAGCTCCTACAATGAGCAGTTCTTC

d_call: -
clone_size: many
j_call: TRBJ2-6
v_call: TRBV29-1
cdr3_aa: CSVVVPDLAANVLTF
cdr3_nt: TGCAGCGTTGTCGTTCCGGATTTAGCGGCCAACGTCCTGACTTTC

d_call: TRBD1
clone_size: -
j_call: TRBJ2-2
v_call: TRBV30
cdr3_aa: CAFRDRVNTGELFF
cdr3_nt: TGTGCCTTTAGGGACAGGGTGAACACCGGGGAGCTGTTTTTT

d_call: TRBD1
clone_size: few
j_call: TRBJ1-5
v_call: TRBV6-1
cdr3_aa: CASIDRGGQPQHF
cdr3_nt: TGTGCCAGCATAGACAGGGGCGGACAGCCCCAGCATTTT

d_call: -
clone_size: many
j_call: TRBJ2-2
v_call: TRBV11-2
cdr3_aa: CASSFTRRTGELFF
cdr3_nt: TGTGCCAGCAGCTTTACTAGGAGAACCGGGGAGCTGTTTTTT

d_call: -
clone_size: many
j_call: TRBJ1-2
v_call: TRBV12-3/TRBV12-4
cdr3_aa: CASSFAGGTGSGYTF
cdr3_nt: TGTGCCAGCAGTTTCGCAGGCGGGACTGGTAGTGGCTACACCTTC

d_call: -
clone_size: -
j_call: TRBJ2-1
v_call: TRBV4-2
cdr3_aa: CASSQALSRLHEQFF
cdr3_nt: TGTGCCAGCAGCCAAGCCCTATCTCGGCTTCATGAGCAGTTCTTC

d_call: -
clone_size: -
j_call: TRBJ2-3
v_call: TRBV5-1
cdr3_aa: CASSLAYTDTQYF
cdr3_nt: TGCGCCAGCAGCTTGGCTTACACAGATACGCAGTATTTT

d_call: TRBD1
clone_size: many
j_call: TRBJ2-2
v_call: TRBV4-1
cdr3_aa: CASSPGTGGVGELFF
cdr3_nt: TGCGCCAGCAGCCCTGGGACAGGGGGCGTCGGGGAGCTGTTTTTT

d_call: TRBD1
clone_size: -
j_call: TRBJ1-2
v_call: TRBV4-2
cdr3_aa: CASSQDRQGASYDYTF
cdr3_nt: TGTGCCAGCAGCCAAGATCGACAGGGGGCCAGCTATGACTACACCTTC

d_call: TRBD2
clone_size: -
j_call: TRBJ2-3
v_call: TRBV6-6
cdr3_aa: CAKSSTLGVAGDTQYF
cdr3_nt: TGTGCCAAAAGTTCCACCCTTGGGGTAGCGGGGGATACGCAGTATTTT

d_call: -
clone_size: many
j_call: TRBJ1-2
v_call: TRBV14
cdr3_aa: CASSQGRVGYTF
cdr3_nt: TGTGCCAGCAGCCAAGGGAGGGTCGGCTACACCTTC